This passage covers 20 T cell receptor beta chains from one sample sequenced in a study of T cell changes during pregnancy in multiple sclerosis. Only in-frame clones appear in the TCRdb table, and some are missing; sequencing was by immunoSEQ multiplex PCR. In the table there are around 110,000 clones, under 95% of which are singletons. Sequenced material: peripheral blood, taken in the third trimester of pregnancy. All receptors derive from a female donor in good health, enrolled as a control in a pregnancy study.

The chain couples TRBV5-4 to TRBJ1-1, with 7 nucleotides matching TRBD1. Trimming removed 0 bases from V and 4 bases from J; junction bases left unmatched: 9. The CDR3 is made up of 16 amino acids. Germline loops: CDR1 SGHNT, CDR2 YYREEE (reference sequence). CDR3 loop: CASSLASRGVGTEAFF. The CDR3, as DNA: TGTGCCAGCAGCTTGGCTTCCAGGGGGGTGGGCACTGAAGCTTTCTTT.

The rearrangement joins TRBV11-2 to TRBJ2-1; unclear D gene. With 1 base removed from V and 0 bases from J, the gap between germline ends came to 10 bases. The germline CDR1 and CDR2 sequences are SGHAT and FQNNGV. This CDR3 has 16 amino acids. CDR3 in DNA: TGTGCCAGCAGCTTAGCGTTGCTATACTCCTACAATGAGCAGTTCTTC. Encoded protein: CASSLALLYSYNEQFF.

The chain combines TRBV7-2 with TRBJ1-1, with no clear D. Trimming removed 5 bases at V and 1 base at J, with 17 bases between. Looked up from germline, CDR1 is SGHTA and CDR2 is FQGNSA. This CDR3 is 16 amino acids long. In DNA, the CDR3 is TGTGCCAGCAGCCCCGGATCAGGCAGAAGGAACACTGAAGCTTTCTTT. Translating gives CASSPGSGRRNTEAFF.

This clone was seen only once. This sequence joins TRBV30 and TRBJ1-1, with D perhaps matching TRBD1 (5 bases). Germline loops: CDR1 GTSNPN, CDR2 SVGIG (reference sequence). CDR3 length: 13 residues. The germline V and J ends were trimmed by 2 bases and 1 base, with 8 bases remaining between them. This chain's CDR3 is CAWSQGRNTEAFF. CDR3 coding DNA: TGTGCCTGGAGTCAGGGTCGGAACACTGAAGCTTTCTTT.

The V gene is TRBV27, the J gene TRBJ1-1, with a weak D call TRBD1 (5 bases). The germline gives CDR1 MNHEY, CDR2 SMNVEV (reference sequence). V was clipped by 7 bases and J by 4 bases, with 13 bases between them. CDR3 length: 13 amino acids. DNA of the CDR3: TGTGCCAGCATCCCTGGGGGGAGCACTGAAGCTTTCTTT. This sequence encodes CASIPGGSTEAFF.

This clone occurred a few times. The genes are TRBV29-1 and TRBJ1-1; 11 nucleotides align to TRBD1. V gave up 8 bases and J gave up 4 bases; unmatched junction bases: 6. The CDR3 is 13 residues long. Per the germline V gene, CDR1 is SQVTM and CDR2 is ANQGSEA. The CDR3 region has the DNA TGCAGCTCCCGGACAGGGGGCGTCACTGAAGCTTTCTTT. Translation: CSSRTGGVTEAFF.

The count of this clone is one. This chain connects TRBV6-5 to TRBJ1-6, with TRBD1 identical over 8 bases. Germline V gene sequence: CDR1 MNHEY, CDR2 SVGAGI. The CDR3 extends over 16 amino acids. V trimming: 0 bases; J trimming: 10 bases; junction bases outside the gene matches: 8. CDR3 region: CASSYSPRGLKSPLHF. In DNA, the CDR3 is TGTGCCAGCAGTTACTCGCCCAGGGGGCTAAAATCACCCCTCCACTTT.

The rearrangement links TRBV18 to TRBJ1-1, with D perhaps matching TRBD1 (5 bases). The length of the CDR3 is 13 residues. The germline V and J ends were trimmed by 3 bases and 0 bases, with 5 bases remaining between them. Per germline, CDR1 KGHSH and CDR2 LQKENI. CDR3 nucleotide sequence: TGTGCCAGCTCACCGACAGTGAACACTGAAGCTTTCTTT. This sequence encodes CASSPTVNTEAFF.

This clone has a single count. V gene TRBV7-8 combines with J gene TRBJ2-7, with D perhaps TRBD2 (6 bases). There are 15 residues in the CDR3. Germline V gene sequence: CDR1 SGHVS, CDR2 FQNEAQ. V was cut by 3 bases and J by 4 bases, with 16 bases left in between. CDR3 coding DNA: TGTGCCAGCAGCTTGGCGGCGGGGCTGAAGTACGAGCAGTACTTC. Amino acid sequence: CASSLAAGLKYEQYF.

The V gene is TRBV7-9, the J gene TRBJ2-5; D might be TRBD2 (5 bases). Germline values: CDR1 SEHNR, CDR2 FQNEAQ (reference sequence). V gave up 4 bases and J gave up 2 bases, with 14 bases separating them. The CDR3 totals 15 residues. CDR3 in DNA: TGTGCCAGCAGCTCCTATTTAGCGTCGCAAGAGACCCAGTACTTC. It encodes CASSSYLASQETQYF. The full variable domain, in which reference TRBV7-9 and TRBJ2-5 provide the parts outside the CDR3, is DTGVSQNPRHKITKRGQNVTFRCDPISEHNRLYWYRQTLGQGPEFLTYFQNEAQLEKSRLLSDRFSAERPKGSFSTLEIQRTEQGDSAMYLCASSSYLASQETQYFGPGTRLLVL.

The genes are TRBV30 and TRBJ1-2; 7 positions agree with TRBD1. With 3 bases clipped from V and 9 bases from J, the junction kept 10 bases outside the gene matches. This CDR3 has 13 amino acids. Germline loops: CDR1 GTSNPN, CDR2 SVGIG (reference sequence). CDR3 sequence: CAWSLGQGDRYTF. The CDR3 DNA sequence: TGTGCCTGGAGCTTGGGGCAGGGGGATCGCTACACCTTC.

The rearrangement uses TRBV5-6 and TRBJ2-7; D gene ambiguous. Per the germline V gene, CDR1 is SGHDT and CDR2 is YYEEEE. There are 15 residues in the CDR3. V was shortened by 3 bases and J by 0 bases, with 13 bases between the two germline ends. CDR3 DNA: TGTGCCAGCAGCTCCCGGGTCCTCAGCTCCTACGAGCAGTACTTC. Translated: CASSSRVLSSYEQYF.

The chain links TRBV7-2 to TRBJ1-1, with TRBD1 matching over 8 bases. The CDR3 covers 14 residues. V was pared by 2 bases and J by 3 bases, with 2 bases of the junction left unmatched. Per the germline V gene, CDR1 is SGHTA and CDR2 is FQGNSA. The CDR3 sequence is CASSLLGQDTEAFF. CDR3 DNA: TGTGCCAGCAGCTTATTGGGACAGGACACTGAAGCTTTCTTT.

This clone has only one observation. J is TRBJ2-3 and V is TRBV19; 16 bases align to TRBD2. The trim removed 4 bases at V and 1 base at J, leaving 5 bases unmatched. Germline V gene lookup returns CDR1 LNHDA and CDR2 SQIVND (reference sequence). CDR3 length equals 18 residues. This CDR3 reads CASSTGTSGGVGTDTQYF. CDR3 bases: TGTGCCAGTAGTACCGGGACTAGCGGGGGGGTTGGCACAGATACGCAGTATTTT.

The J gene is TRBJ1-3, the V gene TRBV30; D uncertain. CDR3 length: 15 amino acids. Trimming stripped 0 bases from V and 0 bases from J, with 9 bases between. CDR1 GTSNPN and CDR2 SVGIG come from the germline V gene (reference sequence). Here the CDR3 reads CAWSVRGSSGNTIYF. In DNA, the CDR3 is TGTGCCTGGAGTGTACGAGGCAGCTCTGGAAACACCATATATTTT.

A single count supports this clone. V is TRBV10-2 and J is TRBJ1-2; weak D call: TRBD1 (5 bases). This CDR3 comprises 13 residues. Germline loops: CDR1 WSHSY, CDR2 SAAADI. V lost 4 bases and J 5 bases, leaving 11 bases between the germline ends. The CDR3 protein is CASSADSVYGYTF. In nucleotides, the CDR3 is TGCGCCAGCAGTGCCGACAGCGTATATGGCTACACCTTC.

This chain uses TRBV27 with TRBJ1-3; 7 bases agree with TRBD1. Germline CDR1 and CDR2: MNHEY and SMNVEV (reference sequence). This CDR3 has 15 amino acids. The V gene end was trimmed by 3 bases and the J gene end by 3 bases; junction bases not matched to a gene: 5. The CDR3, as DNA: TGTGCCAGCAGTTTGACAGGGTCTTTTGGAAACACCATATATTTT. Translating gives CASSLTGSFGNTIYF.

V usage is TRBV7-9 and J usage is TRBJ1-1, with 9 bases lining up with TRBD1. The V gene's germline CDR1 is SEHNR and CDR2 FQNEAQ (reference sequence). The CDR3 consists of 14 residues. V was pared by 5 bases and J by 4 bases, with 5 bases of the junction left unmatched. CDR3 sequence (DNA): TGTGCCAGCAGCCCGGGACAGGGTGGCACTGAAGCTTTCTTT. It codes for CASSPGQGGTEAFF.

The V call is TRBV5-1, the J call TRBJ2-2; D possibly corresponds to TRBD2 (6 bases). The length of the CDR3 is 16 residues. Germline values: CDR1 SGHRS, CDR2 YFSETQ. The V and J ends lost 0 bases and 1 base respectively, with 10 bases between them. The CDR3 nucleotides read TGCGCCAGCAGCTTGGTATCGCGGGGGAACACCGGGGAGCTGTTTTTT. The encoded protein is CASSLVSRGNTGELFF. Drawing the rest from reference TRBV5-1 and TRBJ2-2, the complete variable domain is KAGVTQTPRYLIKTRGQQVTLSCSPISGHRSVSWYQQTPGQGLQFLFEYFSETQRNKGNFPGRFSGRQFSNSRSEMNVSTLELGDSALYLCASSLVSRGNTGELFFGEGSRLTVL.

The chain recombines TRBV9 with TRBJ1-2, with 10 bases aligning to TRBD1. Unmatched junction bases numbered 16, after V lost 3 bases and J lost 5 bases. This CDR3 region has 18 residues. CDR1 is SGDLS, CDR2 YYNGEE, per germline. CDR3 loop: CASSGVRDRGFTQYGYTF. The CDR3 DNA follows: TGTGCCAGCAGCGGGGTGAGGGACAGGGGATTTACCCAATATGGCTACACCTTC.